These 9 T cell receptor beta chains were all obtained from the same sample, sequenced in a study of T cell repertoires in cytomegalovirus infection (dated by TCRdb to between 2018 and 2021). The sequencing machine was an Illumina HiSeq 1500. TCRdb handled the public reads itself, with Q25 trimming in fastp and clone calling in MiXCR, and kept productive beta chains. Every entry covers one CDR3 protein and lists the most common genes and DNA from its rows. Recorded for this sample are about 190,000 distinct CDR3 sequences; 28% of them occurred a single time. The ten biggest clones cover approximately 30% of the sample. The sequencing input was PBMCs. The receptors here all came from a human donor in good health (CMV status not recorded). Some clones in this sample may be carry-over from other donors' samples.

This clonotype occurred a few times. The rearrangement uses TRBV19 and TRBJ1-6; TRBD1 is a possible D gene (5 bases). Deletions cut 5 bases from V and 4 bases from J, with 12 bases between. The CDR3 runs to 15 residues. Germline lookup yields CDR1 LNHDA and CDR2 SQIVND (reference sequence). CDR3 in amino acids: CASSSSGTYNSPLHF. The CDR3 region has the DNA TGTGCCAGTAGTTCCTCTGGGACTTATAATTCACCCCTCCACTTT.

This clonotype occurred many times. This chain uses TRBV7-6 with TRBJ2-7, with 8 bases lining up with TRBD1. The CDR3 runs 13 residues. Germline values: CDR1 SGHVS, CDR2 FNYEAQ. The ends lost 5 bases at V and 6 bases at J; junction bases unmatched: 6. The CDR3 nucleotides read TGTGCCAGCAGCCCGGACAGGGCACGCGAGCAGTACTTC. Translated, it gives CASSPDRAREQYF.

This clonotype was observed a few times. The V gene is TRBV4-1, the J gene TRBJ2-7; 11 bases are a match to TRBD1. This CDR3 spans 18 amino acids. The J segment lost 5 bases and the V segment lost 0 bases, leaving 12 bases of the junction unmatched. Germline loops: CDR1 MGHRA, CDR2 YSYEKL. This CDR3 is CASSQEGKGQGGRHEQYF. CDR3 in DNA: TGCGCCAGCAGCCAAGAAGGCAAGGGACAGGGGGGAAGGCACGAGCAGTACTTC.

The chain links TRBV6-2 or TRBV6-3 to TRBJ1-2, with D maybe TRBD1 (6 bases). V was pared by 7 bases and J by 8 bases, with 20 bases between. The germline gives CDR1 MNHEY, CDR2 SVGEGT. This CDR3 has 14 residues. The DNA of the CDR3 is TGTGCCAGCACTTTTAACGCAGGGGTGGACGGCTACACCTTC. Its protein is CASTFNAGVDGYTF.

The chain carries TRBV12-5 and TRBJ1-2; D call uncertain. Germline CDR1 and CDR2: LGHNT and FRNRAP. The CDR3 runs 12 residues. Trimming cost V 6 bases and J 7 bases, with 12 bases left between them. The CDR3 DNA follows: TGTGCTAGTGGAGATCCACCCATTGGCTACACCTTC. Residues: CASGDPPIGYTF.

CDR3 sequence: CASSQERGGAIRHTTTQYF. The CDR3 nucleotides read TGTGCCAGCAGCCAAGAACGGGGGGGAGCTATCCGACATACTACTACGCAGTATTTT. The rearrangement uses TRBV3-1 and TRBJ2-3; 8 nucleotides align to TRBD2. With V trimmed by 0 bases and J by 8 bases, 19 bases remained unmatched. Germline V lookup: CDR1 LGHDT, CDR2 YNNKEL (reference sequence). The length of the CDR3 is 19 residues.

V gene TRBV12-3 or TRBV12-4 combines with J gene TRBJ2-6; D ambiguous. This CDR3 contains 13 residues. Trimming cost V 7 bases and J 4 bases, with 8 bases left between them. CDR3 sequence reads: CASTAAGANVLTF. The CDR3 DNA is TGTGCCAGCACCGCAGCCGGGGCCAACGTCCTGACTTTC.

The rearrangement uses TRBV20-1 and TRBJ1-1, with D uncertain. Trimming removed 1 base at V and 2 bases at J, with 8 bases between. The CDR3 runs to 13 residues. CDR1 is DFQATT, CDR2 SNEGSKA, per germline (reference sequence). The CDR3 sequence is CSARVTGNTEAFF. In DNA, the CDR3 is TGCAGTGCTAGAGTTACGGGAAACACTGAAGCTTTCTTT.

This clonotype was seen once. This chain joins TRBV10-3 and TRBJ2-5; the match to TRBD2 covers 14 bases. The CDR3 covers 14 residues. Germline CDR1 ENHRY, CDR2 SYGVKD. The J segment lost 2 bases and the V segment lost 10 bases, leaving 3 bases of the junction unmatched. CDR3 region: CATGLAGVQETQYF. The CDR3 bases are TGTGCCACGGGACTAGCGGGGGTTCAAGAGACCCAGTACTTC.